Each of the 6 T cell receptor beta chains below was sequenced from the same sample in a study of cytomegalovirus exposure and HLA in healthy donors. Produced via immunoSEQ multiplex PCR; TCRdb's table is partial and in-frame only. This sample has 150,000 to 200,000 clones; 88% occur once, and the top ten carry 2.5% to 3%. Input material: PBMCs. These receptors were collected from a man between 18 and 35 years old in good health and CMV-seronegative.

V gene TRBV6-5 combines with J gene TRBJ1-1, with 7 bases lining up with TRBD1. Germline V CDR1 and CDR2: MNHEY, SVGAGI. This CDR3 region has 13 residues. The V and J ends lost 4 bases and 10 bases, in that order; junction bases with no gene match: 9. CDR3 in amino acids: CASSLGQARVAFF. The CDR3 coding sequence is TGTGCCAGCAGTTTAGGACAGGCCCGGGTAGCTTTCTTT.

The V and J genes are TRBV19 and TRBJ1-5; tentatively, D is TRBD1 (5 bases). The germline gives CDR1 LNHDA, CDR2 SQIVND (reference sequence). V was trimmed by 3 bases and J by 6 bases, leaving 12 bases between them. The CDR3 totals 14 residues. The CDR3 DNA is TGTGCCAGTAGTATCTGGGGGGGAGGTCAGCCCCAGCATTTT. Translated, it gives CASSIWGGGQPQHF.

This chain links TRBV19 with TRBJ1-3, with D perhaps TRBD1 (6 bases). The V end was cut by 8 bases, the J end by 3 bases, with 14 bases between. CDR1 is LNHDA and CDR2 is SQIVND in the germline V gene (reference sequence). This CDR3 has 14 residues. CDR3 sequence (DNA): TGTGCCAGTGAAAAAGGGACATTTGGAAACACCATATATTTT. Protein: CASEKGTFGNTIYF.

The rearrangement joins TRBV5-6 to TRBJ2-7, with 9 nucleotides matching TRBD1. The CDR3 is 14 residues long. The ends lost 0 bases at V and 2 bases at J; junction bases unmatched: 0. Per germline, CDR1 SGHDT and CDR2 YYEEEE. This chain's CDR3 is CASSLGTGAYEQYV. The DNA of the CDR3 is TGTGCCAGCAGCTTGGGGACAGGGGCCTACGAGCAGTACGTC.

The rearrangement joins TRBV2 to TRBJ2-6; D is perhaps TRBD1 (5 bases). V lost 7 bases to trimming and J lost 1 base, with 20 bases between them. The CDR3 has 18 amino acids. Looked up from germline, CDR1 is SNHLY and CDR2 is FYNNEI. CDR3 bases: TGTGCCAGCAAGATCCGGACAAGCTTCGGATCTGGGGCCAACGTCCTGACTTTC. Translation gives CASKIRTSFGSGANVLTF.

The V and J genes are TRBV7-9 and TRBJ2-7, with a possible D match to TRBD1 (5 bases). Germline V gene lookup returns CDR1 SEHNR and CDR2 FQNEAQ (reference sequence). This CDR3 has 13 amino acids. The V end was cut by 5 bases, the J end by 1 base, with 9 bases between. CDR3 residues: CASSPDSSYEQYV. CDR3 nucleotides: TGTGCCAGCAGCCCCGACAGTTCCTACGAGCAGTACGTC.